Below, 30 T cell receptor beta chains from the same sample are listed, as sequenced in a study of a mutant IDH1 vaccine in newly diagnosed glioma. Sequencing used immunoSEQ multiplex PCR; TCRdb keeps in-frame clones, though not all of them. Of approximately 57,000 clones in the sample, roughly 81% are singletons; the top ten hold approximately 7.6%. The antigens these receptors bind are not known. Time point denoted: week 23, last vaccination. Each dose of the vaccine consisted of 300 ug of mutant IDH1 20-mer peptide, with topical imiquimod. The specimen comprised PBMCs, sampled from a glioma patient whose treatment included an IDH1 peptide vaccine. The receptors were gathered from a woman in her thirties or forties with glioma. Some clones in this sample may be carry-over from other donors' samples.

The chain recombines TRBV5-1 with TRBJ1-1; weak D call: TRBD1 (5 bases). Per the germline V gene, CDR1 is SGHRS and CDR2 is YFSETQ. This CDR3 spans 13 amino acids. V shed 3 bases and J shed 4 bases, with 10 bases lying between them. The CDR3 loop is CASSSGGSTEAFF. CDR3 bases: TGCGCCAGCAGCTCCGGGGGGAGCACTGAAGCTTTCTTT.

This clone has only one observation. This chain links TRBV2 with TRBJ1-6; a possible D gene is TRBD1 (5 bases). Germline V gene sequence: CDR1 SNHLY, CDR2 FYNNEI. This CDR3 is 13 amino acids long. The V end was cut by 6 bases, the J end by 11 bases, with 14 bases between. The CDR3 sequence: CASREGPGAPLHF. DNA of the CDR3: TGTGCCAGCAGGGAGGGGCCGGGGGCACCCCTCCACTTT.

The chain is built from TRBV6-5 and TRBJ1-4, with D tentatively TRBD1 (5 bases). The CDR3 is made up of 13 amino acids. In germline, CDR1 is MNHEY, CDR2 SVGAGI. V was cut by 8 bases and J by 8 bases, with 15 bases left in between. In DNA, the CDR3 is TGTGCCAGCCGAACTCCGGGGGTGGAAAAACTGTTTTTT. Amino acids: CASRTPGVEKLFF.

This clone was counted at least ten times. V is TRBV2 and J is TRBJ2-3; 8 bases align to TRBD2. The germline CDR1 and CDR2 sequences are SNHLY and FYNNEI. This CDR3 is 14 amino acids long. V lost 6 bases to trimming and J lost 9 bases; unmatched junction nucleotides: 11. The CDR3 nucleotides read TGTGCCAGCAGAGAACCGGGACTAGGGTACACGCAGTATTTT. This codes for CASREPGLGYTQYF.

This sequence joins TRBV7-9 and TRBJ2-3; D tentatively reads TRBD1 or TRBD2 (6 bases each). Germline values: CDR1 SEHNR, CDR2 FQNEAQ (reference sequence). The ends were cut back, 4 bases at V and 2 bases at J, with 13 bases in the middle. This CDR3 is 15 amino acids long. The CDR3, as DNA: TGTGCCAGCAGCTCCCTAGGGGGGATCACAGATACGCAGTATTTT. As protein: CASSSLGGITDTQYF. The entire variable domain, with the rest obtained from reference TRBV7-9 and TRBJ2-3, is as follows: DTGVSQNPRHKITKRGQNVTFRCDPISEHNRLYWYRQTLGQGPEFLTYFQNEAQLEKSRLLSDRFSAERPKGSFSTLEIQRTEQGDSAMYLCASSSLGGITDTQYFGPGTRLTVL.

The CDR3 loop reads CATSRGRQVIDEQFF. Here the CDR3 DNA reads TGTGCCACCAGCAGAGGCCGACAGGTCATCGATGAGCAGTTCTTC. The V and J genes are TRBV15 and TRBJ2-1; maybe TRBD1 (6 bases). This CDR3 has 15 residues. CDR1 LNHNV and CDR2 YYDKDF come from the germline V gene (reference sequence). The V gene lost 1 base and the J gene lost 8 bases, with 15 bases spanning the gap. Supplemented by reference TRBV15 and TRBJ2-1, the full variable domain reads DAMVIQNPRYQVTQFGKPVTLSCSQTLNHNVMYWYQQKSSQAPKLLFHYYDKDFNNEADTPDNFQSRRPNTSFCFLDIRSPGLGDTAMYLCATSRGRQVIDEQFFGPGTRLTVL.

V gene TRBV29-1 combines with J gene TRBJ1-1; TRBD1 might be the D (5 bases). The V gene's germline CDR1 is SQVTM and CDR2 ANQGSEA. CDR3 length: 11 amino acids. For the CDR3, the DNA is TGCACCGGGACCGGGAACACTGAAGCTTTCTTT. It codes for CTGTGNTEAFF.

V is TRBV30 and J is TRBJ2-1; the D is unclear. Germline V lookup: CDR1 GTSNPN, CDR2 SVGIG (reference sequence). There are 14 residues in the CDR3. Deletions cut 2 bases from V and 6 bases from J, with 14 bases between. The CDR3 loop is CAWSPGPPGNEQFF. In DNA form, the CDR3 reads TGTGCCTGGAGTCCCGGGCCTCCCGGCAATGAGCAGTTCTTC.

The chain has TRBV9 and TRBJ1-2, with D tentatively TRBD1 (6 bases). V was pared by 3 bases and J by 8 bases, with 14 bases between. CDR1 and CDR2 (germline): SGDLS, YYNGEE. The CDR3 runs to 13 residues. The CDR3 loop is CASSEGGGMGYTF. The CDR3 DNA follows: TGTGCCAGCAGCGAGGGGGGGGGAATGGGCTACACCTTC.

The chain carries TRBV9 and TRBJ2-1, with 9 bases identical to TRBD2. Germline CDR1 and CDR2: SGDLS and YYNGEE. This CDR3 contains 15 residues. Germline trimming cut 4 bases from V and 4 bases from J; bases unmatched to any gene: 6. The CDR3 reads CASSIAGATYNEQFF. CDR3 in DNA: TGTGCCAGCAGCATAGCGGGGGCGACTTACAATGAGCAGTTCTTC.

In its sample, this clone was seen once. V is TRBV4-1 and J is TRBJ2-4, with a tentative D call TRBD1 (6 bases). Germline values: CDR1 MGHRA, CDR2 YSYEKL. This CDR3 spans 14 amino acids. With 1 base removed from V and 6 bases from J, the gap between germline ends came to 10 bases. Here the CDR3 DNA reads TGCGCCAGCAGCCAAGCCGGACAGATAAACATTCAGTACTTC. Translated, it gives CASSQAGQINIQYF.

V gene TRBV5-6 combines with J gene TRBJ1-3; D uncertain. V was cut by 1 base and J by 3 bases, with 17 bases left in between. Per the germline V gene, CDR1 is SGHDT and CDR2 is YYEEEE. CDR3 length: 17 residues. The CDR3 nucleotides are TGTGCCAGCAGCTTGCCCCCTGAGGGCTCCTTTGGAAACACCATATATTTT. It yields the protein CASSLPPEGSFGNTIYF. The whole variable domain, filled in from reference TRBV5-6 and TRBJ1-3, reads DAGVTQSPTHLIKTRGQQVTLRCSPKSGHDTVSWYQQALGQGPQFIFQYYEEEERQRGNFPDRFSGHQFPNYSSELNVNALLLGDSALYLCASSLPPEGSFGNTIYFGEGSWLTVV.

The V call is TRBV5-1, the J call TRBJ1-2, with D possibly matching TRBD1 (6 bases). The V and J ends lost 0 bases and 4 bases respectively, with 13 bases between them. The CDR3 has 15 amino acids. Germline V gene data show CDR1 as SGHRS and CDR2 as YFSETQ. The CDR3 bases are TGCGCCAGCAGCTTGGACGGCCAGGGGAGCTATGGCTACACCTTC. This encodes CASSLDGQGSYGYTF.

V gene TRBV5-1 combines with J gene TRBJ2-7, with D possibly matching TRBD2 (7 bases). V dropped 0 bases and J dropped 0 bases, with 10 bases sitting between them. CDR1 and CDR2 (germline): SGHRS, YFSETQ. The CDR3 consists of 15 residues. As DNA, the CDR3 is TGCGCCAGCAGCTTGGCGGGGGGCGTCTCCTACGAGCAGTACTTC. It specifies CASSLAGGVSYEQYF. Variable domain in full (rest from reference TRBV5-1 and TRBJ2-7): KAGVTQTPRYLIKTRGQQVTLSCSPISGHRSVSWYQQTPGQGLQFLFEYFSETQRNKGNFPGRFSGRQFSNSRSEMNVSTLELGDSALYLCASSLAGGVSYEQYFGPGTRLTVT.

CDR3 residues: CASSLGGTGSYEQYF. Written as DNA, the CDR3 is TGTGCCAGCAGCTTAGGGGGGACAGGCTCCTACGAGCAGTACTTC. The rearrangement links TRBV13 to TRBJ2-7; the match to TRBD1 covers 8 bases. The V gene's germline CDR1 is PRHDT and CDR2 FYEKMQ (reference sequence). V gave up 0 bases and J gave up 0 bases; unmatched junction bases: 1. The CDR3 extends over 15 amino acids.

This chain joins TRBV6-6 and TRBJ2-2; no reliable D call. V lost 4 bases to trimming and J lost 6 bases, with 9 bases between them. The CDR3 has 13 amino acids. Germline assignment: CDR1 MNHNY and CDR2 SVGAGI (reference sequence). The CDR3 DNA is TGTGCCAGCAGTTCGCAGGCAGCCGGGGAGCTGTTTTTT. This gives the protein CASSSQAAGELFF.

The chain links TRBV5-1 to TRBJ1-3; D is ambiguous. Per germline, CDR1 SGHRS and CDR2 YFSETQ. This CDR3 has 15 amino acids. Deletions cut 5 bases from V and 0 bases from J, with 12 bases between. CDR3 nucleotide sequence: TGCGCCAGCAGTTCGGACGGACCCTCTGGAAACACCATATATTTT. Its protein is CASSSDGPSGNTIYF.

V is TRBV7-2 and J is TRBJ1-2; possibly TRBD1 for D (6 bases). Between the trimmed V and J ends, which lost 5 bases and 5 bases, there was a span of 18 bases. The CDR3 runs 15 residues. From germline, CDR1 is SGHTA and CDR2 FQGNSA. CDR3 protein: CASSASDRFSYGYTF. The CDR3 DNA is TGTGCCAGCAGCGCCTCCGACAGGTTTTCTTATGGCTACACCTTC.

The rearrangement uses TRBV20-1 and TRBJ2-7; D ambiguous. CDR1 is DFQATT, CDR2 SNEGSKA, per germline (reference sequence). The CDR3 contains 11 residues. Between the trimmed V and J ends, which lost 3 bases and 4 bases, there was a span of 7 bases. The CDR3 DNA sequence: TGCAGTGCTAGGGACGGGTACGAGCAGTACTTC. This encodes CSARDGYEQYF.

This chain links TRBV5-4 with TRBJ2-7; a possible D gene is TRBD2 (5 bases). The germline V and J ends were trimmed by 3 bases and 0 bases, with 7 bases remaining between them. The CDR3 loop spans 13 amino acids. CDR1 is SGHNT, CDR2 YYREEE, per germline (reference sequence). The CDR3 nucleotides are TGTGCCAGCAGCTCCGGGGACTCCTACGAGCAGTACTTC. It codes for CASSSGDSYEQYF.

The V gene is TRBV30, the J gene TRBJ1-1, with TRBD1 as a possible D gene (5 bases). The germline gives CDR1 GTSNPN, CDR2 SVGIG (reference sequence). This CDR3 contains 15 residues. V lost 8 bases to trimming and J lost 4 bases, with 23 bases between them. CDR3 residues: CARKSRRDPATEAFF. The CDR3 coding sequence is TGTGCCCGAAAATCCCGACGGGACCCAGCCACTGAAGCTTTCTTT.

The chain recombines TRBV5-1 with TRBJ2-5; 7 bases map to TRBD2. The CDR3 has 15 residues. The ends lost 0 bases at V and 2 bases at J; junction bases unmatched: 4. The germline V gene encodes CDR1 SGHRS and CDR2 YFSETQ. Here the CDR3 reads CASSLGDYQQETQYF. The CDR3 nucleotides read TGCGCCAGCAGCTTGGGGGACTACCAACAAGAGACCCAGTACTTC.

V usage is TRBV7-6 and J usage is TRBJ2-7, with D perhaps TRBD1 (5 bases). The CDR3 sequence is 15 residues long. Germline assignment: CDR1 SGHVS and CDR2 FNYEAQ. Deletions cut 0 bases from V and 0 bases from J, with 9 bases between. In nucleotides, the CDR3 is TGTGCCAGCAGCTTAGCGCCAGGGATCTCCTACGAGCAGTACTTC. The encoded protein is CASSLAPGISYEQYF.

This sequence joins TRBV7-2 and TRBJ1-1; TRBD1 matches 7 bases. The CDR3 sequence is 15 residues long. The germline gives CDR1 SGHTA, CDR2 FQGNSA. Germline trimming cut 1 base from V and 11 bases from J; bases unmatched to any gene: 13. CDR3 protein: CASSLGSDREGVAFF. The DNA of the CDR3 is TGTGCCAGCAGCTTAGGGAGCGACAGGGAGGGGGTGGCTTTCTTT. Full variable domain (remainder filled in from reference TRBV7-2 and TRBJ1-1): GAGVSQSPSNKVTEKGKDVELRCDPISGHTALYWYRQSLGQGLEFLIYFQGNSAPDKSGLPSDRFSAERTGGSVSTLTIQRTQQEDSAVYLCASSLGSDREGVAFFGQGTRLTVV.

For the CDR3, the DNA is TGTGCCTGGACAGAAAATAATTCACCCCTCCACTTT. Translating it yields CAWTENNSPLHF. This rearrangement joins TRBV30 to TRBJ1-6; unclear D gene. V was cut by 4 bases and J by 5 bases, with 6 bases left in between. Germline V gene sequence: CDR1 GTSNPN, CDR2 SVGIG (reference sequence). This CDR3 contains 12 residues.

The chain employs TRBV6-6 and TRBJ2-7; D is ambiguous. This CDR3 has 14 residues. The germline V gene has CDR1 MNHNY and CDR2 SVGAGI (reference sequence). Deletions cut 2 bases from V and 0 bases from J, with 8 bases between. In nucleotides, the CDR3 is TGTGCCAGCAGTTACCTACCGAGCTCCTACGAGCAGTACTTC. Residues: CASSYLPSSYEQYF.

CDR3 sequence: CASSLDPSREQYF. The CDR3 nucleotides are TGTGCCAGCAGCTTGGATCCCAGCCGCGAGCAGTACTTC. J is TRBJ2-7 and V is TRBV5-4; D gene unclear. V gave up 0 bases and J gave up 6 bases, with 10 bases separating them. The CDR3 consists of 13 residues. Germline lookup yields CDR1 SGHNT and CDR2 YYREEE (reference sequence).

The rearrangement uses TRBV2 and TRBJ1-1; TRBD1 might be the D (6 bases). Germline V gives CDR1 SNHLY, CDR2 FYNNEI. This CDR3 has 13 amino acids. The V and J ends lost 4 bases and 7 bases respectively, with 13 bases between them. CDR3 sequence reads: CASSGDILFEAFF. The CDR3 DNA reads as TGTGCCAGCAGTGGGGACATACTTTTTGAAGCTTTCTTT.

The chain uses TRBV10-1 and TRBJ1-1, with D possibly being TRBD1 (5 bases). Germline-derived CDR1 and CDR2 are WNHNN and SYGVQD (reference sequence). Between the trimmed V and J ends, which lost 2 bases and 12 bases, there was a span of 13 bases. The CDR3 runs to 12 residues. Written as DNA, the CDR3 is TGCGCCAGCAGTGAGGCAGGGAGAGTAACTTTCTTT. It codes for CASSEAGRVTFF.

The V and J genes are TRBV19 and TRBJ1-1; unclear D gene. V was shortened by 6 bases and J by 8 bases, with 13 bases between the two germline ends. The CDR3 contains 12 residues. Per germline, CDR1 LNHDA and CDR2 SQIVND (reference sequence). CDR3 amino acids: CASRTTAAEAFF. The DNA of the CDR3 is TGTGCCAGTAGAACCACAGCGGCGGAAGCTTTCTTT.